The 13 T cell receptor beta chains below all came from one sample that was sequenced in a study of T cell clonotyping in hematopoietic cell transplantation. Measured with immunoSEQ multiplex PCR; TCRdb has only the in-frame clones, and not every one. The profile shows around 9,100 clones, over 60% of them singletons. The specimen was PBMCs, collected 180 days after allogeneic stem cell transplant. Receptors originate from a male patient aged 35-50 years who had an allogeneic stem cell transplant from a related donor, so the T cells may come from the graft donor. Some clones in this sample may be carry-over from other donors' samples.

The chain is built from TRBV11-2 and TRBJ1-2; D uncertain. The germline V gene has CDR1 SGHAT and CDR2 FQNNGV. The CDR3 consists of 14 residues. Deletions cut 6 bases from V and 4 bases from J, with 15 bases between. This CDR3 reads CASSLDQPIYGYTF. The DNA for the CDR3 is TGTGCCAGCAGTCTCGACCAGCCCATCTATGGCTACACCTTC.

V is TRBV5-1 and J is TRBJ1-2; TRBD1 is a possible D gene (6 bases). V shed 0 bases and J shed 4 bases, with 13 bases lying between them. The germline V gene has CDR1 SGHRS and CDR2 YFSETQ. The CDR3 is 15 amino acids. CDR3: CASSLVPTGPYGYTF. In nucleotides, the CDR3 is TGCGCCAGCAGCTTGGTGCCGACAGGCCCCTATGGCTACACCTTC.

This chain links TRBV4-3 with TRBJ2-7, with D perhaps TRBD1 (5 bases). Germline V CDR1 and CDR2: LGHNA, YSLEER. The CDR3 contains 17 residues. The V gene lost 0 bases and the J gene lost 3 bases, with 18 bases spanning the gap. CDR3 coding DNA: TGCGCCAGCAGCCAAGATCGGGTCGCAGGGCCTAACTACGAGCAGTACTTC. Translation gives CASSQDRVAGPNYEQYF.

CDR3 coding DNA: TGCGCCAGCAGCCAAGAAGGGATGGGGACCCAGTACTTC. It is translated as CASSQEGMGTQYF. The V call is TRBV4-1, the J call TRBJ2-5; D remains ambiguous. V was pared by 0 bases and J by 7 bases, with 9 bases between. The CDR3 loop spans 13 amino acids. The germline CDR1 and CDR2 sequences are MGHRA and YSYEKL.

V is TRBV5-1 and J is TRBJ2-3; possibly TRBD2 for D (7 bases). Per the germline V gene, CDR1 is SGHRS and CDR2 is YFSETQ. V lost 0 bases, J lost 3 bases, and 20 bases lay in between. CDR3 length: 18 amino acids. In DNA, the CDR3 is TGCGCCAGCAGCTTGGGGGGCTCGAGGGGGGGACGAACAGATACGCAGTATTTT. Its translation is CASSLGGSRGGRTDTQYF.

This chain uses TRBV6-5 with TRBJ1-2; no clear D gene. Trimming cost V 4 bases and J 4 bases, with 4 bases left between them. The CDR3 totals 11 residues. CDR1 MNHEY and CDR2 SVGAGI come from the germline V gene. The CDR3 here is CASSSRYGYTF. The CDR3 DNA follows: TGTGCCAGCAGTTCCCGCTATGGCTACACCTTC.

The chain has TRBV6-5 and TRBJ2-1, with TRBD1 matching 10 bases. J was trimmed by 7 bases and V by 0 bases; bases with no gene match: 3. The CDR3 covers 15 residues. Germline loops: CDR1 MNHEY, CDR2 SVGAGI. The chain's CDR3 is CASSYSGQGWNEQFF. DNA for the CDR3: TGTGCCAGCAGTTACTCGGGACAGGGGTGGAATGAGCAGTTCTTC.

This clone came up once. The chain combines TRBV19 with TRBJ2-7, with TRBD1 as a possible D gene (6 bases). Trimming took 3 bases from V and 0 from J, leaving 15 bases between them. The germline gives CDR1 LNHDA, CDR2 SQIVND (reference sequence). The CDR3 has 16 amino acids. The CDR3 reads CASSMAGQPSSYEQYF. CDR3 nucleotides: TGTGCCAGTAGTATGGCCGGACAGCCGAGCTCCTACGAGCAGTACTTC.

This clone appeared once. The rearrangement joins TRBV6-5 to TRBJ1-1; 8 nucleotides agree with TRBD1. The CDR3 is made up of 14 amino acids. With V trimmed by 2 bases and J by 4 bases, 3 bases remained unmatched. The germline gives CDR1 MNHEY, CDR2 SVGAGI. DNA for the CDR3: TGTGCCAGCAGTTACCAAACAGGGGGCACTGAAGCTTTCTTT. Translated, it gives CASSYQTGGTEAFF.

This clone was detected only once. The rearrangement links TRBV5-1 to TRBJ2-7; D may be TRBD1 (6 bases). Trimming removed 4 bases from V and 3 bases from J, with 23 bases in between. This CDR3 region has 17 residues. Germline V CDR1 and CDR2: SGHRS, YFSETQ. This chain's CDR3 is CASSRQIQGFEDYEQYF. In DNA form, the CDR3 reads TGCGCCAGCAGCAGACAAATACAGGGTTTTGAGGACTACGAGCAGTACTTC.

There are a few counts of this clone. This chain links TRBV16 with TRBJ1-1, with D possibly being TRBD1 (6 bases). The ends were cut back, 4 bases at V and 4 bases at J, with 19 bases in the middle. The CDR3 length is 16 residues. In germline, CDR1 is KGHSY, CDR2 FQNENV. The CDR3 here is CASSPRGGRKSTEAFF. CDR3 sequence (DNA): TGTGCCAGCAGCCCGCGTGGGGGGCGCAAAAGCACTGAAGCTTTCTTT.

This clone turned up a few times. This rearrangement joins TRBV7-3 to TRBJ1-2, with no clear D. The germline CDR1 and CDR2 sequences are SGHTA and FQGTGA. The germline V and J ends were trimmed by 3 bases and 0 bases, with 14 bases remaining between them. CDR3 length: 16 residues. The CDR3 sequence is CASSFHHVVSNYGYTF. The DNA for the CDR3 is TGTGCCAGCAGCTTTCACCATGTGGTCTCTAACTATGGCTACACCTTC. The complete variable domain, with remaining parts taken from reference TRBV7-3 and TRBJ1-2, reads GAGVSQTPSNKVTEKGKYVELRCDPISGHTALYWYRQSLGQGPEFLIYFQGTGAADDSGLPNDRFFAVRPEGSVSTLKIQRTERGDSAVYLCASSFHHVVSNYGYTFGSGTRLTVV.

This chain connects TRBV5-1 to TRBJ2-3; D gene unclear. Germline-derived CDR1 and CDR2 are SGHRS and YFSETQ. The CDR3 length is 14 residues. V was clipped by 4 bases and J by 2 bases, with 11 bases between them. CDR3 loop: CASSVETNTDTQYF. The CDR3 coding sequence is TGCGCCAGCAGCGTCGAGACGAACACAGATACGCAGTATTTT.